This T cell receptor beta chain was found in a study of cytomegalovirus exposure and HLA in healthy donors. Study information: It was reported in a later analysis that the same platform had been used for the roughly 130 validation repertoires as for the 550 to 700 first-cohort repertoires. Study findings and constraints: The listing of 150 to 200 TCR beta chains classed them as cytomegalovirus-associated. With high specificity and sensitivity, the classifier reportedly diagnosed cytomegalovirus status.

Here immunoSEQ multiplex PCR was the method, and the copy in TCRdb shows in-frame clones only, minus some. The sample shows approximately 150,000 clones, roughly nine tenths of them seen only once. It was the approximately 130-subject validation cohort, separate from the approximately 620-subject first cohort, to which the donors belonged. Germline lookup yields CDR1 MNHNS and CDR2 SASEGT. The CDR3 consists of 13 residues. The trim removed 7 bases at V and 4 bases at J, leaving 6 bases unmatched. Note on this clone: What it binds is not known.

The receptor was derived from a woman under 30 in good health and CMV-seropositive. V gene TRBV6-1 combines with J gene TRBJ2-7; TRBD1 aligns across 8 bases. The specimen was PBMCs. CDR3 coding DNA: TGTGCCAGCAACTGGGACAGGAGTTACGAGCAGTACTTC. Its translation is CASNWDRSYEQYF.